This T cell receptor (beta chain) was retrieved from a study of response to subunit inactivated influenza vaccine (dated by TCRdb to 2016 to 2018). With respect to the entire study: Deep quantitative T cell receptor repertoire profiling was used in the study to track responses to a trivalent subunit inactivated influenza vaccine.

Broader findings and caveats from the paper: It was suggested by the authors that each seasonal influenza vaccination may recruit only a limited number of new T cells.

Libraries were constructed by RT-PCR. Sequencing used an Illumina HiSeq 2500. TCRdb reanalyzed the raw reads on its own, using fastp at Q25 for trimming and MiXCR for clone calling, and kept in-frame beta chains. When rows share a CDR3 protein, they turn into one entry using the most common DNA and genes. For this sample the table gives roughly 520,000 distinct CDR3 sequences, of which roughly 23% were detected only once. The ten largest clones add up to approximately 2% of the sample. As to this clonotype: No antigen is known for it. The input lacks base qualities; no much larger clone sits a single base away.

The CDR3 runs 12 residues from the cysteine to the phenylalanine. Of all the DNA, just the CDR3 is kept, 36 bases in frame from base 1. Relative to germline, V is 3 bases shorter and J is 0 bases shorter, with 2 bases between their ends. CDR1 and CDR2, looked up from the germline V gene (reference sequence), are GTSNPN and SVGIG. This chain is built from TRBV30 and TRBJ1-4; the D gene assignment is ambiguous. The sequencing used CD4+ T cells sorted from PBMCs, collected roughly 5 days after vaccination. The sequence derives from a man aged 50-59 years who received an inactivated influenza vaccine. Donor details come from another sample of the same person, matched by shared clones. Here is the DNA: TGTGCCTGGAGCCCAACTAATGAAAAACTGTTTTTT. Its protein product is CAWSPTNEKLFF. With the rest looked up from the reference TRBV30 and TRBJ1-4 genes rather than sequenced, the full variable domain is SQTIHQWPATLVQPVGSPLSLECTVEGTSNPNLYWYRQAAGRGLQLLFYSVGIGQISSEVPQNLSASRPQDRQFILSSKKLLLSDSGFYLCAWSPTNEKLFFGSGTQLSVL.